This T cell receptor (beta chain) came from a study of beta chain features in type 1 diabetes. As for the study in general: Under 110,000,000 sorted cells were examined across all samples.

Expressed TCRB transcripts were sequenced because the entire RNA isolate underwent reverse transcription. TCRdb's table, derived via immunoSEQ multiplex PCR, lists solely in-frame clones and lacks some. The data hold 350,000 to 450,000 clones, with about 15% observed a single time. Only one heparinised blood draw was taken per donor, and its volume averaged roughly 0.12 L. Germline CDR1 and CDR2: SGHAT and FQDESV (reference sequence). The CDR3 covers 15 residues. V was pared by 3 bases and J by 5 bases, with 14 bases between. The chain uses TRBV11-1 and TRBJ2-1; D is ambiguous. This TCR came from a woman under 30 in good health. The sequenced sample consisted of naive CD4+ T cells from blood. The CDR3 is CASSFVGVRHNEQFF. CDR3 bases: TGTGCCAGCAGCTTCGTAGGAGTTCGGCACAATGAGCAGTTCTTC.